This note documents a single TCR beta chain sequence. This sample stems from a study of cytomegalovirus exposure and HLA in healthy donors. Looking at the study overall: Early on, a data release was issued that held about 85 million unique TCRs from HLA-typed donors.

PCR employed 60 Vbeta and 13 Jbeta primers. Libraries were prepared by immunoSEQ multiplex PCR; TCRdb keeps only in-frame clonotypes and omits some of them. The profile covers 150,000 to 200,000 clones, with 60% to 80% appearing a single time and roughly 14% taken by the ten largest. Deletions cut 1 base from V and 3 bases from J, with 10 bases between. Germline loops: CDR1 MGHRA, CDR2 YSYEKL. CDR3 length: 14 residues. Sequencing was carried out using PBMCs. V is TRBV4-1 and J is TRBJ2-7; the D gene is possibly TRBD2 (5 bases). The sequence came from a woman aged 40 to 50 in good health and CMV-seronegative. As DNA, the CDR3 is TGCGCCAGCAGCCAAGGAGGACTCCTCTACGAGCAGTACTTC. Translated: CASSQGGLLYEQYF.